The 28 T cell receptor beta chains listed next were all sequenced from one sample in a study of T cell responses to AZD1222 COVID-19 vaccine. The repertoire was sequenced with immunoSEQ multiplex PCR; TCRdb's copy has only in-frame clones and lacks some. The sample comprises about 83,000 clones, about 82% of which are singletons, and more than 8.5% rests with the top ten. This material consisted of peripheral blood, taken on day 0 of AZD1222 vaccination. These receptors came from an adult in good health.

The genes are TRBV13 and TRBJ2-7; D not resolved. This CDR3 comprises 13 residues. The V and J ends lost 5 bases and 5 bases respectively, with 13 bases between them. Looked up from germline, CDR1 is PRHDT and CDR2 is FYEKMQ (reference sequence). CDR3 protein: CASSRLSSDEQYF. The DNA of the CDR3 is TGTGCCAGCAGCCGTCTTTCGAGCGACGAGCAGTACTTC.

The V and J genes are TRBV5-1 and TRBJ2-1; 10 nucleotides agree with TRBD2. The CDR3 spans 14 residues. CDR1 and CDR2 (germline): SGHRS, YFSETQ. After removal of 5 bases from V and 4 bases from J, the junction contained 3 bases not matched to a gene. This CDR3 reads CASSWTSGYNEQFF. The CDR3 region has the DNA TGCGCCAGCAGTTGGACTAGCGGATACAATGAGCAGTTCTTC.

The chain joins TRBV7-2 to TRBJ1-4; perhaps TRBD1 as D (5 bases). Germline CDR1 is SGHTA and CDR2 is FQGNSA. The CDR3 length is 15 residues. V was pared by 3 bases and J by 6 bases, with 14 bases between. The CDR3 is CASSFSDRGHEKLFF. CDR3 DNA sequence: TGTGCCAGCAGCTTTTCCGACCGGGGCCATGAAAAACTGTTTTTT.

This clone has a single count. This sequence joins TRBV10-1 and TRBJ2-5; D may match TRBD1 or TRBD2 (5 bases each). Per germline, CDR1 WNHNN and CDR2 SYGVQD (reference sequence). V lost 5 bases, J lost 3 bases, and 16 bases lay in between. The CDR3 has 15 amino acids. The CDR3 sequence: CASSFSLGTEETQYF. In DNA form, the CDR3 reads TGCGCCAGCAGTTTCAGCCTCGGGACGGAAGAGACCCAGTACTTC.

The chain joins TRBV9 to TRBJ1-6, with no clear D. The germline CDR1 and CDR2 sequences are SGDLS and YYNGEE. This CDR3 comprises 12 residues. V lost 2 bases and J lost 13, with 10 bases in between. The CDR3 protein is CASSVLGFPLHF. Written as DNA, the CDR3 is TGTGCCAGCAGCGTCCTGGGTTTCCCCCTCCACTTT.

Here the CDR3 reads CASSTIRGGGTEAFF. The CDR3 bases are TGTGCCAGTAGTACCATAAGGGGAGGAGGGACTGAAGCTTTCTTT. The rearrangement links TRBV19 to TRBJ1-1; tentative D call: TRBD1 (5 bases). CDR1 and CDR2 from the germline V gene are LNHDA and SQIVND (reference sequence). Trimming took 4 bases from V and 5 from J, leaving 17 bases between them. This CDR3 contains 15 residues.

The rearrangement uses TRBV3-1 (or the pseudogene TRBV3-2) and TRBJ2-2; D uncertain. Per the germline V gene, CDR1 is LGHDT and CDR2 is YNNKEL (reference sequence). The CDR3 sequence is 13 residues long. V was pared by 3 bases and J by 6 bases, with 8 bases between. DNA of the CDR3: TGTGCCAGCAGCCAGCTGTGGGCCGGGGAGCTGTTTTTT. Amino acid sequence: CASSQLWAGELFF.

The V gene is TRBV6-1, the J gene TRBJ2-7, with D perhaps TRBD2 (6 bases). V lost 1 base and J lost 4, with 11 bases in between. This CDR3 has 14 amino acids. In germline, CDR1 is MNHNS, CDR2 SASEGT. The CDR3 coding sequence is TGTGCCAGCAGTGAAGAAGAGGGGAGGTACGAGCAGTACTTC. Translating gives CASSEEEGRYEQYF.

V usage is TRBV5-8 and J usage is TRBJ2-7; possible D gene TRBD2, 7 bases. The CDR3 covers 16 residues. Germline V gene sequence: CDR1 SGHTS, CDR2 YDEGEE. Between the trimmed V and J ends, which lost 4 bases and 3 bases, there was a span of 20 bases. The CDR3 loop is CASSPRGAGEFYEQYF. The CDR3 nucleotides are TGTGCCAGCAGCCCCCGGGGGGCGGGAGAGTTCTACGAGCAGTACTTC.

V is TRBV5-1 and J is TRBJ1-4, with TRBD1 matching over 8 bases. Germline CDR1 and CDR2: SGHRS and YFSETQ. The CDR3 totals 14 residues. The ends lost 4 bases at V and 9 bases at J; junction bases unmatched: 8. The CDR3 protein is CASSLGQVDKKLFF. Written as DNA, the CDR3 is TGCGCCAGCAGCCTGGGACAGGTCGATAAAAAACTGTTTTTT. Drawing the rest from reference TRBV5-1 and TRBJ1-4, the complete variable domain is KAGVTQTPRYLIKTRGQQVTLSCSPISGHRSVSWYQQTPGQGLQFLFEYFSETQRNKGNFPGRFSGRQFSNSRSEMNVSTLELGDSALYLCASSLGQVDKKLFFGSGTQLSVL.

The rearrangement links TRBV3-1 (or the pseudogene TRBV3-2) to TRBJ1-5; weak D call: TRBD1 (6 bases). V lost 5 bases to trimming and J lost 0 bases, with 11 bases between them. Germline CDR1 LGHDT, CDR2 YNNKEL (reference sequence). The CDR3 is 15 amino acids. CDR3 in amino acids: CASSATGNSNQPQHF. CDR3 nucleotides: TGTGCCAGCAGCGCAACAGGGAATAGCAATCAGCCCCAGCATTTT.

In this sample, this clone turned up a few times. This chain uses TRBV29-1 with TRBJ1-1; the D gene is possibly TRBD1 (5 bases). The germline gives CDR1 SQVTM, CDR2 ANQGSEA. Trimming left V 3 bases short and J 11 bases short, with 13 bases between. The CDR3 totals 11 residues. The CDR3 bases are TGCAGCGTTGATGGGGGAATGGGCGCTTTCTTT. It yields the protein CSVDGGMGAFF.

This clone was found once. CDR3 in DNA: TGTGCCAGCAGCTTAAGTCTAGCCCAATACAATGAGCAGTTCTTC. This gives the protein CASSLSLAQYNEQFF. The rearrangement uses TRBV7-3 and TRBJ2-1; tentative D call: TRBD2 (5 bases). V lost 1 base and J lost 4, with 11 bases in between. The V gene's germline CDR1 is SGHTA and CDR2 FQGTGA. The CDR3 has 15 residues.

This chain links TRBV5-1 with TRBJ2-3; D is uncertain. Germline assignment: CDR1 SGHRS and CDR2 YFSETQ. The CDR3 extends over 17 amino acids. Trimming removed 1 base at V and 2 bases at J, with 17 bases between. The CDR3 DNA reads TGCGCCAGCAGCTTGTTAGGCACCCAAGGATCCACAGATACGCAGTATTTT. It encodes CASSLLGTQGSTDTQYF.

V and J are TRBV6-5 and TRBJ1-5, with D hard to call. In germline, CDR1 is MNHEY, CDR2 SVGAGI. The V and J ends lost 1 base and 0 bases respectively, with 10 bases between them. This CDR3 comprises 16 residues. CDR3 sequence (DNA): TGTGCCAGCAGTTACTTACAGCCTTATAGCAATCAGCCCCAGCATTTT. Its protein is CASSYLQPYSNQPQHF.

The chain recombines TRBV2 with TRBJ2-5; D perhaps matches TRBD2 (5 bases). The CDR3 has 13 residues. The germline CDR1 and CDR2 sequences are SNHLY and FYNNEI. V gave up 4 bases and J gave up 3 bases, with 9 bases separating them. The chain's CDR3 is CASSASSKETQYF. DNA for the CDR3: TGTGCCAGCAGTGCTAGCAGCAAAGAGACCCAGTACTTC. The variable domain in full, completed from reference TRBV2 and TRBJ2-5, reads EPEVTQTPSHQVTQMGQEVILRCVPISNHLYFYWYRQILGQKVEFLVSFYNNEISEKSEIFDDQFSVERPDGSNFTLKIRSTKLEDSAMYFCASSASSKETQYFGPGTRLLVL.

CDR3 DNA: TGTGCCAGCAGTTATTTCGCGGGCGGGGTTACAGATACGCAGTATTTT. As protein: CASSYFAGGVTDTQYF. This chain uses TRBV6-5 with TRBJ2-3; D is perhaps TRBD2 (6 bases). Germline V lookup: CDR1 MNHEY, CDR2 SVGAGI. V lost 3 bases, J lost 3 bases, and 16 bases lay in between. CDR3 length: 16 amino acids.

The chain combines TRBV6-2 or TRBV6-3 with TRBJ2-7, with D possibly called TRBD1 or TRBD2 (6 bases each). The CDR3 consists of 14 residues. Trimming left V 5 bases short and J 3 bases short, with 14 bases between. Looked up from germline, CDR1 is MNHEY and CDR2 is SVGEGT. As DNA, the CDR3 is TGTGCCAGCAGTAAATCCAGGGGAGGCTACGAGCAGTACTTC. This encodes CASSKSRGGYEQYF.

The chain joins TRBV11-3 to TRBJ1-5; TRBD1 aligns across 7 bases. This CDR3 comprises 17 residues. CDR1 is SGHNT and CDR2 is YENEEA in the germline V gene. The ends lost 2 bases at V and 0 bases at J; junction bases unmatched: 7. The CDR3: CASSLPQGQASNQPQHF. For the CDR3, the DNA is TGTGCCAGCAGCTTACCCCAAGGACAGGCTAGCAATCAGCCCCAGCATTTT.

This sequence joins TRBV11-2 and TRBJ1-2, with TRBD1 matching over 7 bases. The CDR3 length is 15 residues. V lost 5 bases to trimming and J lost 4 bases; unmatched junction nucleotides: 10. From germline, CDR1 is SGHAT and CDR2 FQNNGV. This CDR3 reads CASSPLTGRGYGYTF. CDR3 DNA sequence: TGTGCCAGCAGCCCATTGACAGGGAGGGGCTATGGCTACACCTTC.

This clone appeared a single time. The genes are TRBV30 and TRBJ1-2; 9 bases align to TRBD1. The V gene's germline CDR1 is GTSNPN and CDR2 SVGIG (reference sequence). Trimming took 0 bases from V and 5 from J; bases not matched to a gene: 4. The CDR3 is 14 residues long. CDR3 DNA sequence: TGTGCCTGGAGTGTACCGGACAGGGGATATGGCTACACCTTC. This sequence encodes CAWSVPDRGYGYTF.

The chain employs TRBV19 and TRBJ2-1, with 7 bases that match TRBD1. The CDR3 length is 15 residues. From germline, CDR1 is LNHDA and CDR2 SQIVND (reference sequence). The V segment lost 3 bases and the J segment 3 bases; nucleotides outside the gene matches: 5. This CDR3 is CASSMGAGGYNEQFF. DNA of the CDR3: TGTGCCAGTAGTATGGGGGCAGGGGGCTACAATGAGCAGTTCTTC.

The chain uses TRBV2 and TRBJ1-1; the D is unclear. Germline CDR1 and CDR2: SNHLY and FYNNEI. The CDR3 runs to 14 residues. V gave up 3 bases and J gave up 1 base, with 9 bases separating them. Written as DNA, the CDR3 is TGTGCCAGCAGTGAGAATTCTCCGAACACTGAAGCTTTCTTT. Translated, it gives CASSENSPNTEAFF.

V is TRBV10-3 and J is TRBJ1-5; D possibly corresponds to TRBD1 (5 bases). Germline loops: CDR1 ENHRY, CDR2 SYGVKD. The CDR3 length is 12 residues. The V end lost 8 bases, the J end lost 0 bases, and 5 bases lay between the germline ends. CDR3 nucleotide sequence: TGTGCCATCGGGGGTAGCAATCAGCCCCAGCATTTT. This encodes CAIGGSNQPQHF.

The chain uses TRBV19 and TRBJ2-5, with TRBD1 matching over 7 bases. The trim removed 4 bases at V and 2 bases at J, leaving 4 bases unmatched. The CDR3 covers 14 residues. Germline CDR1 reads LNHDA; CDR2 reads SQIVND (reference sequence). CDR3 residues: CASSRAGGQETQYF. CDR3 sequence (DNA): TGTGCCAGTAGTAGGGCAGGGGGACAAGAGACCCAGTACTTC.

V gene TRBV28 combines with J gene TRBJ2-3, with 13 positions matching TRBD2. Germline trimming cut 3 bases from V and 4 bases from J; bases unmatched to any gene: 13. Germline loops: CDR1 MDHEN, CDR2 SYDVKM. There are 19 residues in the CDR3. CDR3 region: CASSFKLGLAGARSDTQYF. The CDR3 nucleotides are TGTGCCAGCAGTTTCAAGCTAGGACTAGCGGGAGCCAGGTCAGATACGCAGTATTTT.

The sample holds one count of this clone. The chain combines TRBV20-1 with TRBJ2-1; D gene ambiguous. This CDR3 comprises 11 residues. Trimming removed 6 bases at V and 7 bases at J, with 10 bases between. From germline, CDR1 is DFQATT and CDR2 SNEGSKA (reference sequence). The CDR3 reads CSATRTNEQFF. The CDR3 coding sequence is TGCAGTGCGACACGCACGAATGAGCAGTTCTTC.

V is TRBV28 and J is TRBJ1-5, with a tentative D call TRBD1 (5 bases). The CDR3 has 13 amino acids. The germline V gene encodes CDR1 MDHEN and CDR2 SYDVKM. V lost 7 bases, J lost 5 bases, and 12 bases lay in between. The CDR3 spells CASTTGGYQPQHF. The DNA for the CDR3 is TGTGCCAGCACCACTGGGGGGTATCAGCCCCAGCATTTT.